This TCR beta chain originates from a study of cytomegalovirus exposure and HLA in healthy donors. About the study: The approximately 110 validation repertoires used a platform that matched the one used for the approximately 610 first-cohort repertoires, as a later analysis reported. Whole-study findings and limits: Three CMV-associated chains proved CMV antigen-specific in vitro.

This CDR3 region has 15 residues. CDR1 and CDR2 (germline): MNHEY, SMNVEV (reference sequence). Trimming stripped 6 bases from V and 3 bases from J, with 16 bases between. The assay was immunoSEQ multiplex PCR, and TCRdb's table has in-frame clones only and misses some. Of roughly 190,000 clones listed, roughly 86% are singletons. With regard to this clone: Its target is not known.

The chain uses TRBV27 and TRBJ2-3, with a weak D call TRBD1 (6 bases). The sequence derives from a woman in her late teens or twenties in good health and CMV-seronegative. Source material: PBMCs. The CDR3 is CASSPDRLGTDTQYF. Here the CDR3 DNA reads TGTGCCAGCAGCCCAGACAGGTTAGGGACAGATACGCAGTATTTT.